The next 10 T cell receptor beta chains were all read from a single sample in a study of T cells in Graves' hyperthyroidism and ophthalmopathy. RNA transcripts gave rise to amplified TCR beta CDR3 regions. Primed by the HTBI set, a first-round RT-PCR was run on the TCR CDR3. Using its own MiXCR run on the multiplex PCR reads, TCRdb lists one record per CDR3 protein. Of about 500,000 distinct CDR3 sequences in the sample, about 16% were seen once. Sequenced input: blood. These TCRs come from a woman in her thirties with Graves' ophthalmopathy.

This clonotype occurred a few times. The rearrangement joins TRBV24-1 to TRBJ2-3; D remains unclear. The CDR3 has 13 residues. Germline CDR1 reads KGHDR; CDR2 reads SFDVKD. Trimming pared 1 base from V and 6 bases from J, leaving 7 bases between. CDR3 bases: TGTGCCACCAGTGATTTATGGCGGGATACGCAGTATTTT. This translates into CATSDLWRDTQYF.

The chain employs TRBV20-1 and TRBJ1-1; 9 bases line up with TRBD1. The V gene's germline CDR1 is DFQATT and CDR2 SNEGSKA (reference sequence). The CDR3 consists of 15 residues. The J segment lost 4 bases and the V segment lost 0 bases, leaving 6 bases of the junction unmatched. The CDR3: CSARDRTGVVTEAFF. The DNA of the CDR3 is TGCAGTGCTAGAGATAGGACAGGGGTGGTCACTGAAGCTTTCTTT.

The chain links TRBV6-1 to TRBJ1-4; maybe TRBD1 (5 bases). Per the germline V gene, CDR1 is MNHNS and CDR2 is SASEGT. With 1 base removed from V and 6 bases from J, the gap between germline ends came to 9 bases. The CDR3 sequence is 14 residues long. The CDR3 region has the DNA TGTGCCAGCAGTGAAGAGGGGATCTATGAAAAACTGTTTTTT. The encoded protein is CASSEEGIYEKLFF.

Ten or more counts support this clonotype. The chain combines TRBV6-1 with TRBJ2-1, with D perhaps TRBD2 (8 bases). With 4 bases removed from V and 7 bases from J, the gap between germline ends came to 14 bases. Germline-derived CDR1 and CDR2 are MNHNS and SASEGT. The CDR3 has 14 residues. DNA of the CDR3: TGTGCCAGCAGTGTTAGCGGGGACAGAAATGAGCAGTTCTTC. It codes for CASSVSGDRNEQFF.

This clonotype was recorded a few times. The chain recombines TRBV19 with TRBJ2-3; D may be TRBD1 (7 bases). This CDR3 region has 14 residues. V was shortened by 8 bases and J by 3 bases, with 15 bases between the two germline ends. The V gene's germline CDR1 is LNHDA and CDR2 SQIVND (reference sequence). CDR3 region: CASAQGRPTDTQYF. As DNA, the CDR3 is TGTGCCAGTGCACAGGGGAGGCCTACAGATACGCAGTATTTT.

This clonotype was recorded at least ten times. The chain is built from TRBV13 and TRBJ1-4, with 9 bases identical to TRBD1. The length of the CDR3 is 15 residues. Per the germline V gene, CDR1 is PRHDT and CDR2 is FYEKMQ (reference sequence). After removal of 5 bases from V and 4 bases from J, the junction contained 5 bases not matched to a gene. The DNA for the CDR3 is TGTGCCAGCAGCCCCCCGGGACAGGGTAATGAAAAACTGTTTTTT. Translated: CASSPPGQGNEKLFF.

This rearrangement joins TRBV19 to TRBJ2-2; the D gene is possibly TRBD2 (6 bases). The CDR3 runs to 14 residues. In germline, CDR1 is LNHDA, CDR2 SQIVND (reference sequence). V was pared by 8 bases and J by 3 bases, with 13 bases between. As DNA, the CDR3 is TGTGCCAGTTTGGATAGCGGATACACCGGGGAGCTGTTTTTT. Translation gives CASLDSGYTGELFF.

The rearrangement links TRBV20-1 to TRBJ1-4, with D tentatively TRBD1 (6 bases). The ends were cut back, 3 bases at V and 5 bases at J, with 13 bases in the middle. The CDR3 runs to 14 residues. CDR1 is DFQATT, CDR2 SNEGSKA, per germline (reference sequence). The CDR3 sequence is CSARPGTWNEKLFF. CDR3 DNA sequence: TGCAGTGCTAGGCCCGGGACATGGAATGAAAAACTGTTTTTT.

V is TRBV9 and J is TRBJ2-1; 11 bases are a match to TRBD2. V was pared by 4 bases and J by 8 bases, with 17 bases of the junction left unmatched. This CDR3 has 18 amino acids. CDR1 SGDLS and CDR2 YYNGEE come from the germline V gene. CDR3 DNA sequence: TGTGCCAGCAGCCCCGGGGCCTATCGAACTAGCGGGAGCGATGAGCAGTTCTTC. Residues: CASSPGAYRTSGSDEQFF.

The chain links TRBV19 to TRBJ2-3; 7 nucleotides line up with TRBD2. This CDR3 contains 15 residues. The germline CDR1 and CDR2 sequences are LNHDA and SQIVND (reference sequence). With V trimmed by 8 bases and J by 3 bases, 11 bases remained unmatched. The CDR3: CASGAMGGRTDTQYF. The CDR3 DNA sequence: TGTGCCAGTGGCGCCATGGGCGGGAGAACAGATACGCAGTATTTT.